Presented here are 13 T cell receptor beta chains from one specimen sequenced in a study of beta chain features in type 1 diabetes. Of the isolated RNA, all was reverse transcribed, and so the sequenced material was expressed TCRB transcripts. Generated by immunoSEQ multiplex PCR, the TCRdb table keeps only in-frame clones and is missing some. The sample consists of 630,000 or so clones, about an eighth of them appearing once. The antigens of these receptors remain unknown. Whole-study results and caveats: For Type 1 diabetes patients, all four CD4+ subsets carried TCRB CDR3s that were moderately but significantly shorter.

The sequencing input was naive CD4+ T cells from blood. The receptor set was obtained from a man between 18 and 35 years old with type 1 diabetes.

The V and J genes are TRBV5-1 and TRBJ2-2, with D unclear. V dropped 4 bases and J dropped 2 bases, with 24 bases sitting between them. This CDR3 contains 19 residues. Germline assignment: CDR1 SGHRS and CDR2 YFSETQ. The CDR3, as DNA: TGCGCCAGCAGCCCTGGAGTCTTAGTCATGAAGGGCAACACCGGGGAGCTGTTTTTT. Amino acid sequence: CASSPGVLVMKGNTGELFF.

This clone was counted between two and nine times. V and J are TRBV15 and TRBJ2-3, with D possibly TRBD1 on 6 matching bases. Germline-derived CDR1 and CDR2 are LNHNV and YYDKDF (reference sequence). This CDR3 region has 16 residues. V was trimmed by 1 base and J by 2 bases, leaving 13 bases between them. The CDR3 coding sequence is TGTGCCACCAGCAGAGGTCCAGGGGAAGACACAGATACGCAGTATTTT. Protein: CATSRGPGEDTDTQYF.

The chain carries TRBV6-5 and TRBJ1-2, with a weak D call TRBD1 (5 bases). Trimming took off 6 bases at V and 5 bases at J, with 16 bases between the two ends. From germline, CDR1 is MNHEY and CDR2 SVGAGI. The CDR3 has 14 amino acids. Here the CDR3 DNA reads TGTGCCAGCAGACGAGGGGAGGGTCGGTATGGCTACACCTTC. The encoded protein is CASRRGEGRYGYTF.

This rearrangement joins TRBV2 to TRBJ2-1, with no clear D. The ends were cut back, 9 bases at V and 5 bases at J, with 23 bases in the middle. The germline V gene encodes CDR1 SNHLY and CDR2 FYNNEI. This CDR3 is 16 amino acids long. This CDR3 reads CASPPRKGKVDNEQFF. The DNA of the CDR3 is TGTGCCAGTCCCCCAAGGAAGGGAAAGGTAGACAATGAGCAGTTCTTC.

This clone was observed a few times. V and J are TRBV2 and TRBJ2-7; 7 bases map to TRBD2. V lost 11 bases to trimming and J lost 5 bases; unmatched junction nucleotides: 9. The germline V gene encodes CDR1 SNHLY and CDR2 FYNNEI. The CDR3 runs to 12 residues. The CDR3 sequence: CAGRQRGDEQYF. CDR3 DNA: TGTGCCGGACGACAACGGGGGGACGAGCAGTACTTC.

This clone was observed a handful of times. The V gene is TRBV28, the J gene TRBJ1-2; D might be TRBD1 (6 bases). The germline V gene encodes CDR1 MDHEN and CDR2 SYDVKM. This CDR3 comprises 16 residues. The V and J ends lost 3 bases and 8 bases respectively, with 22 bases between them. The CDR3 DNA reads TGTGCCAGCAGTTTTACAGGGAAGCTTCTTAGGGGCGGCTACACCTTC. Translated: CASSFTGKLLRGGYTF.

This clone appeared a few times. J is TRBJ1-2 and V is TRBV6-1; 8 bases are a match to TRBD1. V dropped 5 bases and J dropped 2; count of bases not matched to a gene: 7. Germline assignment: CDR1 MNHNS and CDR2 SASEGT. This CDR3 region has 15 residues. The DNA of the CDR3 is TGTGCCAGCAGTATGGACAGGGAGCAAAACTATGGCTACACCTTC. Translation: CASSMDREQNYGYTF.

The chain joins TRBV2 to TRBJ1-1; 7 bases are a match to TRBD1. This CDR3 has 17 residues. CDR1 and CDR2 (germline): SNHLY, FYNNEI. With 2 bases clipped from V and 1 base from J, the junction kept 10 bases outside the gene matches. The CDR3 DNA sequence: TGTGCCAGCAGTGAATCTCTAGACAGGGTACAGAACACTGAAGCTTTCTTT. The encoded protein is CASSESLDRVQNTEAFF.

Only a few counts were recorded for this clone. V usage is TRBV7-2 and J usage is TRBJ1-1; no clear D. Looked up from germline, CDR1 is SGHTA and CDR2 is FQGNSA. This CDR3 is 12 amino acids long. The V gene lost 0 bases and the J gene lost 10 bases, with 9 bases spanning the gap. This CDR3 is CASSLAVGRAFF. In DNA, the CDR3 is TGTGCCAGCAGCTTAGCAGTCGGAAGAGCTTTCTTT.

In this sample, this clone turned up a few times. The rearrangement joins TRBV5-1 to TRBJ2-5, with D perhaps matching TRBD1 (7 bases). This CDR3 spans 14 amino acids. V was shortened by 9 bases and J by 2 bases, with 17 bases between the two germline ends. Germline CDR1 reads SGHRS; CDR2 reads YFSETQ. As DNA, the CDR3 is TGCGCCACTTCGTCGGGGGACAGACAAGAGACCCAGTACTTC. This encodes CATSSGDRQETQYF.

This clone was seen only a few times. V gene TRBV14 combines with J gene TRBJ2-7; 9 bases are shared with TRBD2. J lost 0 bases, V lost 7 bases, and 7 bases had no gene match. Germline V gene sequence: CDR1 SGHDN, CDR2 FVKESK. This CDR3 has 15 amino acids. The chain's CDR3 is CASNRGRASSYEQYF. The CDR3 DNA is TGTGCCAGCAACCGCGGGAGGGCGAGCTCCTACGAGCAGTACTTC.

This clone was observed a handful of times. The chain couples TRBV18 to TRBJ2-6; possible D gene TRBD1, 6 bases. The CDR3 is made up of 17 amino acids. CDR1 is KGHSH and CDR2 is LQKENI in the germline V gene. The V end was cut by 3 bases, the J end by 0 bases, with 12 bases between. The CDR3 loop reads CASSPGDTHSGANVLTF. The DNA for the CDR3 is TGTGCCAGCTCACCGGGGGACACCCACTCTGGGGCCAACGTCCTGACTTTC. Drawing the rest from reference TRBV18 and TRBJ2-6, the complete variable domain is NAGVMQNPRHLVRRRGQEARLRCSPMKGHSHVYWYRQLPEEGLKFMVYLQKENIIDESGMPKERFSAEFPKEGPSILRIQQVVRGDSAAYFCASSPGDTHSGANVLTFGAGSRLTVL.

A few counts support this clone. The CDR3: CATARGTAYNEQFF. DNA of the CDR3: TGTGCCACTGCACGTGGGACAGCCTACAATGAGCAGTTCTTC. The chain is built from TRBV9 and TRBJ2-1, with 7 bases matching TRBD1. Germline lookup yields CDR1 SGDLS and CDR2 YYNGEE. The junction had 8 bases not matched to a gene; V was cut back by 9 bases and J by 2 bases. The CDR3 loop spans 14 amino acids. Complete variable domain (other parts from reference TRBV9 and TRBJ2-1): DSGVTQTPKHLITATGQRVTLRCSPRSGDLSVYWYQQSLDQGLQFLIQYYNGEERAKGNILERFSAQQFPDLHSELNLSSLELGDSALYFCATARGTAYNEQFFGPGTRLTVL.